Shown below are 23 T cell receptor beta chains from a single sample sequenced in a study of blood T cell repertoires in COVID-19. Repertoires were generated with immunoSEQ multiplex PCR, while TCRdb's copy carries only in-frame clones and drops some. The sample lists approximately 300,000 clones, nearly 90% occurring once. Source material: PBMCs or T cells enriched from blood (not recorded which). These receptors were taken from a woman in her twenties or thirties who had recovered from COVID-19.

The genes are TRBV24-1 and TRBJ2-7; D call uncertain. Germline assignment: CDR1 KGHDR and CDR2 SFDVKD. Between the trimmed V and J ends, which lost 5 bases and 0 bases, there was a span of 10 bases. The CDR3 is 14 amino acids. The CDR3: CATSGARNSYEQYF. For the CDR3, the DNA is TGTGCCACCAGTGGTGCCAGGAACTCCTACGAGCAGTACTTC.

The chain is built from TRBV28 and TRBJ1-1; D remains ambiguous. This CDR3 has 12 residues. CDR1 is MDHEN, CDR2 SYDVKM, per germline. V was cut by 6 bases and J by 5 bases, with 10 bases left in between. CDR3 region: CASSRLGTEAFF. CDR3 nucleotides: TGTGCCAGCAGCCGACTAGGGACTGAAGCTTTCTTT.

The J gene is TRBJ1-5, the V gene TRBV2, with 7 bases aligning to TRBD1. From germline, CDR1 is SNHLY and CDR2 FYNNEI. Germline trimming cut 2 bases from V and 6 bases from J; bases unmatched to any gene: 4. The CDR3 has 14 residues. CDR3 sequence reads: CASSESTGLQPQHF. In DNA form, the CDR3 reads TGTGCCAGCAGTGAATCGACAGGGCTTCAGCCCCAGCATTTT.

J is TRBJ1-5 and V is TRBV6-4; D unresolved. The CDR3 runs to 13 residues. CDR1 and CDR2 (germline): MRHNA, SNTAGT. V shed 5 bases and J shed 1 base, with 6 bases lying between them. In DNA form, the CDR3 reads TGTGCCAGCAGTCAAGAGAGCAATCAGCCCCAGCATTTT. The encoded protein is CASSQESNQPQHF.

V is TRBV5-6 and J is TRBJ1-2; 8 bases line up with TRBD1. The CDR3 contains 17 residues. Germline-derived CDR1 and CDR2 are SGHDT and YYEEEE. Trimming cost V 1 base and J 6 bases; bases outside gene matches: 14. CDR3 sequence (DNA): TGTGCCAGCAGCTTGCCCACAGCCCCACAGGGGGAGAATGGCTACACCTTC. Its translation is CASSLPTAPQGENGYTF.

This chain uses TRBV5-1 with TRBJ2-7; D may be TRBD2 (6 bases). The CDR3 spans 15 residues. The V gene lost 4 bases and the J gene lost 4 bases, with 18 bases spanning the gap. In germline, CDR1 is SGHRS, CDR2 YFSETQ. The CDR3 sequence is CASSPEGRIGYEQYF. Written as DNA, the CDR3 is TGCGCCAGCAGCCCGGAGGGTAGAATCGGGTACGAGCAGTACTTC.

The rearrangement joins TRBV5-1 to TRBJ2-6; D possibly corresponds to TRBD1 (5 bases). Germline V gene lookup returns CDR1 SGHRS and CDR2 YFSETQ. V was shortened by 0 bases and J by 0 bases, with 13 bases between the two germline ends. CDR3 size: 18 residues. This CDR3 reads CASSLASTAGSGANVLTF. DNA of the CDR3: TGCGCCAGCAGCTTGGCCTCGACAGCAGGCTCTGGGGCCAACGTCCTGACTTTC.

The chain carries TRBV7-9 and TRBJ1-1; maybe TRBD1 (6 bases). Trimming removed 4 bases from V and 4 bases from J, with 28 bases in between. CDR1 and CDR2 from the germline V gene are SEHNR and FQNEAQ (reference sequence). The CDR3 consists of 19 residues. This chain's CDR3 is CASSSPLGAGAGWGTEAFF. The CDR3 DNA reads TGTGCCAGCAGCTCGCCCTTAGGGGCAGGGGCCGGATGGGGCACTGAAGCTTTCTTT.

The CDR3 DNA follows: TGTGCCAGCAGTTTATACCGAGGAGGAGCCGGGGTGGAGACCCAGTACTTC. Its translation is CASSLYRGGAGVETQYF. V usage is TRBV27 and J usage is TRBJ2-5; D possibly corresponds to TRBD2 (5 bases). The germline CDR1 and CDR2 sequences are MNHEY and SMNVEV (reference sequence). CDR3 size: 17 residues. V lost 1 base and J 5 bases, leaving 20 bases between the germline ends.

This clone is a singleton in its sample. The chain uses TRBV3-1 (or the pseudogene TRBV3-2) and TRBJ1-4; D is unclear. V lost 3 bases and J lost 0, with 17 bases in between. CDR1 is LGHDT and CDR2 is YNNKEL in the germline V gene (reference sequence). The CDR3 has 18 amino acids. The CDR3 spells CASSQAGYIVATNEKLFF. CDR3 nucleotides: TGTGCCAGCAGCCAGGCGGGATATATAGTTGCAACTAATGAAAAACTGTTTTTT.

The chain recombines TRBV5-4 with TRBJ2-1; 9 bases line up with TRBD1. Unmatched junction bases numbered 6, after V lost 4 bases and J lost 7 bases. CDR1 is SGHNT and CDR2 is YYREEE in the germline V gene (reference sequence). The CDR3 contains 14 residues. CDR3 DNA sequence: TGTGCCAGCAGCGGGGGACAGGGTTATAATGAGCAGTTCTTC. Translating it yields CASSGGQGYNEQFF.

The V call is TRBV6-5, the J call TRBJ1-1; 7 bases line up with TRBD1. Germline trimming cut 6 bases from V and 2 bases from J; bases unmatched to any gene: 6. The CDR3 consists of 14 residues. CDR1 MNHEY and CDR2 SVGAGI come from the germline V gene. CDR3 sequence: CASSQGTANTEAFF. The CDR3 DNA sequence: TGTGCCAGCAGCCAGGGGACAGCAAACACTGAAGCTTTCTTT.

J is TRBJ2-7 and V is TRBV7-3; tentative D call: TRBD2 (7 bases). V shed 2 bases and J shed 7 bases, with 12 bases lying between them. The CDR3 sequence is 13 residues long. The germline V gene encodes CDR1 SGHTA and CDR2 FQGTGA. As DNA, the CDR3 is TGTGCCAGCAGCTTAGAGGGGGGGGGTGAGCAGTACTTC. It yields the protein CASSLEGGGEQYF.

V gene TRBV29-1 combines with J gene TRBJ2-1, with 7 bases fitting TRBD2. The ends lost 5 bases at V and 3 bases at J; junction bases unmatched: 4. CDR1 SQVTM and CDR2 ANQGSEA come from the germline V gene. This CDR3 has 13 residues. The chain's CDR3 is CSVPGLNYNEQFF. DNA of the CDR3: TGCAGCGTTCCGGGACTAAACTACAATGAGCAGTTCTTC.

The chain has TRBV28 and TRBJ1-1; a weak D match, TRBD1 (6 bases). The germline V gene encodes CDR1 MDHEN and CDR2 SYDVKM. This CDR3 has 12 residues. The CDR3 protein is CVTRGAVTEAFF. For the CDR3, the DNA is TGTGTCACCAGGGGCGCCGTCACTGAAGCTTTCTTT.

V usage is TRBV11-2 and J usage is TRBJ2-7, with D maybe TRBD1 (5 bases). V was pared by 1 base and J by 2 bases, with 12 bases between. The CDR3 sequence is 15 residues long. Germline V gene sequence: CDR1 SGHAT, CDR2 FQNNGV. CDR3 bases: TGTGCCAGCAGCTTAGTTACAGGCCTTACCTACGAGCAGTACTTC. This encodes CASSLVTGLTYEQYF.

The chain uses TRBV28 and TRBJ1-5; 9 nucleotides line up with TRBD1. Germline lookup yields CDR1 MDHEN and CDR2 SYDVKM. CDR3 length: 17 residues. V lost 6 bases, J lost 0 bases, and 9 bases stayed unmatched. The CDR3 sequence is CASRDRGFRNSNQPQHF. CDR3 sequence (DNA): TGTGCCAGCAGGGACAGGGGATTTCGGAATAGCAATCAGCCCCAGCATTTT.

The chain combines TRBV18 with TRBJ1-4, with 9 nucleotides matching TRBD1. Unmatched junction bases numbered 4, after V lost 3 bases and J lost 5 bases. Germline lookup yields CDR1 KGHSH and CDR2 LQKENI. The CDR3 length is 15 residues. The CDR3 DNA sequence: TGTGCCAGCTCACCTCGGACAGGGGACAATGAAAAACTGTTTTTT. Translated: CASSPRTGDNEKLFF.

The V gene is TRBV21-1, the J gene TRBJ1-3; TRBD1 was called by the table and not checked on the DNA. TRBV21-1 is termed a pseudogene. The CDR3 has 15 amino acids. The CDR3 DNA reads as TGTGCCAGCAGCGCCCTTCCAGGGGCTGGAAACACCATATATTTT. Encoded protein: CASSALPGAGNTIYF.

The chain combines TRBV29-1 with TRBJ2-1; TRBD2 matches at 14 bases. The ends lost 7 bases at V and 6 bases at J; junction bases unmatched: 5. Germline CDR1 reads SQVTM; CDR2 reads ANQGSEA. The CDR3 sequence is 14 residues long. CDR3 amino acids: CSAMGTSGGNEQFF. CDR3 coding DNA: TGCAGCGCGATGGGGACTAGCGGGGGCAATGAGCAGTTCTTC.

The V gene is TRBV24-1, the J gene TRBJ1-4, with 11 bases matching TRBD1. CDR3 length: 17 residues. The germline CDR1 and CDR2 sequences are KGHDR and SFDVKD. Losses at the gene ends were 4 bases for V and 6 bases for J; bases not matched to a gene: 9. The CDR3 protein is CATSESGQGAYYEKLFF. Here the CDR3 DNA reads TGTGCCACCAGTGAATCTGGACAGGGGGCGTATTATGAAAAACTGTTTTTT.

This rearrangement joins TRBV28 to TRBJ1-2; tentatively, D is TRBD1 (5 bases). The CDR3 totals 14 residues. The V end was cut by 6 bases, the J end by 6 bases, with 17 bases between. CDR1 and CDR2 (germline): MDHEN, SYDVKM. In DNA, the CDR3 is TGTGCCAGCAGGGACGGGGGGGAATGGGATGGCTACACCTTC. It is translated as CASRDGGEWDGYTF.

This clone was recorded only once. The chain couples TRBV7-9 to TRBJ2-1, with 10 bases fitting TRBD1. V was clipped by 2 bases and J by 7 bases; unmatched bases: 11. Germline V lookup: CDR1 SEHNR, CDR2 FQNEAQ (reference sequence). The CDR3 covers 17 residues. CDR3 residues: CASSLRFGTGALNEQFF. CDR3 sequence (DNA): TGTGCCAGCAGCTTAAGATTCGGGACAGGGGCGTTGAATGAGCAGTTCTTC.